This T cell receptor beta chain derives from a study of Ad26.COV2.S vaccination and SARS-CoV-2 variants. Study conclusions and caveats: An underestimation of total T cell responses may have resulted from the TCR breadth and depth analyses.

V was clipped by 3 bases and J by 5 bases, with 10 bases between them. The germline CDR1 and CDR2 sequences are MNHEY and SMNVEV (reference sequence). The CDR3 extends over 13 amino acids. About this clone: Its antigen is still unknown.

Clones were read by immunoSEQ multiplex PCR, and TCRdb kept only the in-frame ones, dropping some. The sample contains 350,000 to 450,000 clones, 83% of which appear only once. Treatment denoted: approximately 18 received Ad26.COV2.S at low or high dose, single or two shots; several received placebo; per-sample allocation not given. Sampling took place 63 days after the first vaccine or placebo injection. This material consisted of peripheral blood, taken in a trial of Ad26.COV2.S vaccine versus placebo. The chain uses TRBV27 and TRBJ2-5, with D hard to call. This receptor was taken from a person aged 18-65 years who received the Ad26.COV2.S COVID-19 vaccine or a placebo. CDR3 coding DNA: TGTGCCAGCAGTTTTTATGACCGGGAGACCCAGTACTTC. It specifies CASSFYDRETQYF.